The 9 T cell receptor beta chains given below trace back to one sample, sequenced in a study of T cell repertoires in cytomegalovirus infection. TCRdb ran MiXCR on the reads and lists one entry per CDR3 protein. The repertoire holds roughly 700,000 distinct CDR3 sequences, with roughly a third as singletons. The antigens for these receptors are not known. The sequencing here drew on cultured PBMCs, taken from culture after CMV antigen stimulation. All receptors come from a human donor in good health (CMV status not recorded). Some clones in this sample may be carry-over from other donors' samples.

This clonotype was seen more than once but under ten times. The chain carries TRBV6-1 and TRBJ1-2; possible D gene TRBD1, 5 bases. The CDR3 has 12 amino acids. Germline CDR1 is MNHNS and CDR2 is SASEGT. Trimming took 0 bases from V and 14 from J, leaving 13 bases between them. The CDR3 region has the DNA TGTGCCAGCAGTGAAGCTCGGGGGGTGCGGACCTTC. Its protein is CASSEARGVRTF.

This clonotype has a handful of counts. J is TRBJ2-3 and V is TRBV7-6, with 12 nucleotides matching TRBD2. The V and J ends lost 0 bases and 3 bases, in that order; junction bases with no gene match: 7. This CDR3 has 18 amino acids. Germline V lookup: CDR1 SGHVS, CDR2 FNYEAQ. The CDR3 bases are TGTGCCAGCAGCTTAGCGGCTAGCGGGAGGGGTCGGACAGATACGCAGTATTTT. Protein: CASSLAASGRGRTDTQYF.

The chain couples TRBV7-9 to TRBJ2-3; 9 nucleotides line up with TRBD2. The CDR3 extends over 15 amino acids. CDR1 and CDR2 from the germline V gene are SEHNR and FQNEAQ (reference sequence). The J segment lost 7 bases and the V segment lost 4 bases, leaving 9 bases of the junction unmatched. The CDR3 sequence is CASSSPQREVNTQYF. CDR3 bases: TGTGCCAGCAGCTCCCCCCAGCGGGAGGTTAATACGCAGTATTTT.

The chain carries TRBV18 and TRBJ1-2; 7 nucleotides match TRBD1. CDR3 length equals 16 residues. With V trimmed by 2 bases and J by 8 bases, 14 bases remained unmatched. Germline loops: CDR1 KGHSH, CDR2 LQKENI. Here the CDR3 reads CASSPFEFGTAQGYTF. The CDR3 DNA follows: TGTGCCAGCTCACCATTCGAATTTGGGACAGCGCAAGGCTACACCTTC.

This clonotype occurred many times. This chain connects TRBV7-2 to TRBJ2-3; D unresolved. V gave up 3 bases and J gave up 4 bases, with 8 bases separating them. Germline CDR1 reads SGHTA; CDR2 reads FQGNSA. The CDR3 sequence is 13 residues long. CDR3 residues: CASSFSAADTQYF. The CDR3 bases are TGTGCCAGCAGCTTCTCAGCTGCAGATACGCAGTATTTT.

This chain uses TRBV4-2 with TRBJ2-4; the match to TRBD1 covers 7 bases. With 1 base clipped from V and 1 base from J, the junction kept 10 bases outside the gene matches. CDR1 LGHNA and CDR2 YNFKEQ come from the germline V gene. This CDR3 spans 18 amino acids. CDR3 in DNA: TGTGCCAGCAGCCAAGCCCGTTGGGACAGCCCGGCCAAAAACATTCAGTACTTC. Encoded protein: CASSQARWDSPAKNIQYF.

The rearrangement joins TRBV6-5 to TRBJ2-2; TRBD1 matches at 8 bases. This CDR3 comprises 15 residues. Trimming at V came to 2 bases and at J to 8 bases, leaving 7 bases not matched to a gene. Germline V gives CDR1 MNHEY, CDR2 SVGAGI. CDR3: CASSYNTGGGGELFF. CDR3 nucleotide sequence: TGTGCCAGCAGTTACAACACAGGGGGTGGGGGGGAGCTGTTTTTT.

The chain employs TRBV6-5 and TRBJ2-3; TRBD2 aligns across 9 bases. J lost 6 bases, V lost 6 bases, and 4 bases had no gene match. CDR3 length: 13 amino acids. Looked up from germline, CDR1 is MNHEY and CDR2 is SVGAGI. The CDR3 coding sequence is TGTGCCAGCAGATTTAGCGGGAGTGATACGCAGTATTTT. Its translation: CASRFSGSDTQYF.

The sample holds a few counts of this clonotype. V gene TRBV12-3 or TRBV12-4 combines with J gene TRBJ1-4; D uncertain. Trimming cost V 7 bases and J 5 bases, with 11 bases left between them. The CDR3 totals 13 residues. As DNA, the CDR3 is TGTGCCAGCAAGAGAACAGAGAATGAAAAACTGTTTTTT. Its protein product is CASKRTENEKLFF.